Listed below are T cell receptor beta chains from one sample, sequenced in a study of identical twins. TCRdb passed the 5' RACE reads through MiXCR, listing each CDR3 protein once. The sample records roughly 540,000 distinct CDR3 sequences, about 20% being singletons. This same sample was also part of a study on T cells expressing NK-cell markers.

Sequenced input: CD4+ T cells sorted from blood. These receptors were obtained from a woman between 18 and 29 years old in good health. Each CDR3 is given with its conserved first and last residue. Fields, in order: J gene, clone size, D gene, V gene, CDR3 DNA, CDR3 protein. A D gene is named only where the DNA matches it firmly. Size values are once, few and many counts, or a class for expanded clones, and some rows have none.

TRBJ2-7	few	.	TRBV6-1	TGTGCCAGCAGTGAACCCCTCGGGTCCTACGAGCAGTACTTC	CASSEPLGSYEQYF
TRBJ2-7	.	TRBD2	TRBV5-1	TGCGCCAGCAGCGTGGGGACTAGTAACTACGAGCAGTACTTC	CASSVGTSNYEQYF
TRBJ2-1	.	TRBD2	TRBV29-1	TGCAGCGTCGTGACTAGCGGGAGGACCTCCTACAATGAGCAGTTCTTC	CSVVTSGRTSYNEQFF
TRBJ2-2	.	.	TRBV7-9	TGTGCCAGCAGCTTACTACAGGGAGACACCGGGGAGCTGTTTTTT	CASSLLQGDTGELFF
TRBJ1-3	few	TRBD1	TRBV6-1	TGTGCCAGCAGGACCGGGACAGGGGTAAACACCATATATTTT	CASRTGTGVNTIYF
TRBJ2-1	few	TRBD1	TRBV10-3	TGTGCCATCAGTGAGTCAACAGGACAGGGTGAGCAGTTCTTC	CAISESTGQGEQFF
TRBJ1-5	.	.	TRBV5-5	TGTGCCAGCAGCTTGGCTCGTTGGGAGAGTCAGCCCCAGCATTTT	CASSLARWESQPQHF
TRBJ2-2	.	.	TRBV7-2	TGTGCCAGCAGCTTAGTAGCGGCCTCGAACACCGGGGAGCTGTTTTTT	CASSLVAASNTGELFF
TRBJ1-4	.	.	TRBV11-2	TGTGCCAGCAGCTTTAACCCCTCCAGGAGAGAAAAACTGTTTTTT	CASSFNPSRREKLFF
TRBJ1-1	few	.	TRBV6-5	TGTGCCAGCAGTTACTCGATAATGGACACTGAAGCTTTCTTT	CASSYSIMDTEAFF
TRBJ1-1	few	.	TRBV6-5	TGTGCCAGCAGTTACTCGATCCGAGCGAACACTGAAGCTTTCTTT	CASSYSIRANTEAFF
TRBJ2-1	few	.	TRBV12-3/TRBV12-4	TGTGCCAGCACCCAATCCCCAGGGAAGCAGTTCTTC	CASTQSPGKQFF
TRBJ1-2	many	TRBD1	TRBV20-1	TGCAGTGCTACGGGACAGGGAAACTATGGCTACACCTTC	CSATGQGNYGYTF
TRBJ1-2	once	.	TRBV21-1	TGTGCCAGCAGCAAAGGGGGGCCAATCTATGGCTACACCTTC	CASSKGGPIYGYTF
TRBJ2-6	.	TRBD1	TRBV12-5	TGTGCTAGTGGTTTGGTGACAGGGTCCGGGGCCAACGTCCTGACTTTC	CASGLVTGSGANVLTF
TRBJ1-1	.	TRBD1	TRBV9	TGTGCCAGCACCCGAGGTGGACAGGACACTGAAGCTTTCTTT	CASTRGGQDTEAFF
TRBJ2-3	.	.	TRBV7-9	TGTGCCAGCAGCCGACTGGGGGGCCCCCCAGATACGCAGTATTTT	CASSRLGGPPDTQYF
TRBJ2-3	many	TRBD1	TRBV20-1	TGCAGTGCTGGCTTGACAGGGGCAGCCACAGATACGCAGTATTTT	CSAGLTGAATDTQYF
TRBJ2-3	.	TRBD2	TRBV7-2	TGTGCCAGCAGCTTAGCGGGAAGCGGGGGGCGAGATACGCAGTATTTT	CASSLAGSGGRDTQYF
TRBJ2-7	.	.	TRBV9	TGTGCCAGCAGCCCAGACCTCTCCGGGCCTAGGGCCTACGAGCAGTACTTC	CASSPDLSGPRAYEQYF
TRBJ2-5	few	TRBD2	TRBV5-1	TGCGCCACTGCGAGCGGGGCGAGCGAGACCCAGTACTTC	CATASGASETQYF
TRBJ1-1	few	.	TRBV5-1	TGCGCCAGCAGCTTCGGAGCGACTTTCTTT	CASSFGATFF
TRBJ2-7	.	TRBD2	TRBV20-1	TGCAGTGCCCCGGTCGGGGGAGGGCCGCGTGAGCAGTACTTC	CSAPVGGGPREQYF
TRBJ2-6	few	.	TRBV10-3	TGTGCCATCAGTGACCCTTCTTCCTCTGGGGCCAACGTCCTGACTTTC	CAISDPSSSGANVLTF
TRBJ2-6	.	TRBD2	TRBV25-1	TGTGCCAGCAGACCACTAGCGGGTAACTCTGGGGCCAACGTCCTGACTTTC	CASRPLAGNSGANVLTF
TRBJ1-6	.	.	TRBV11-2	TGTGCCAGCAGCCCTATTGGGGTTCCTAATTCACCCCTCCACTTT	CASSPIGVPNSPLHF
TRBJ2-7	.	.	TRBV20-1	TGCAGTGCTAGAGAGGGCAGCAAATTCGGCGAGCAGTACTTC	CSAREGSKFGEQYF
TRBJ2-5	.	TRBD2	TRBV29-1	TGCAGCGTTAGCGGGAGCGGGGAGACCCAGTACTTC	CSVSGSGETQYF
TRBJ1-1	.	.	TRBV6-2/TRBV6-3	TGTGCCAGCAGTTACCTCGGACAATACACTGAAGCTTTCTTT	CASSYLGQYTEAFF
TRBJ2-3	few	.	TRBV9	TGTGCCAGCAGCGTAGTTGGGGGGACTAGCACAGATACGCAGTATTTT	CASSVVGGTSTDTQYF
TRBJ2-3	.	.	TRBV20-1	TGCAGTGCCTATCAATTTCGGGGCTCAAGCACAGATACGCAGTATTTT	CSAYQFRGSSTDTQYF
TRBJ1-1	few	.	TRBV29-1	TGCAGCGTTCGGGCGACCCAAAACACTGAAGCTTTCTTT	CSVRATQNTEAFF
TRBJ1-1	.	.	TRBV5-6	TGTGCCAGCAGCCCCCGTAACCGCGTGGGGTCTGAAGCTTTCTTT	CASSPRNRVGSEAFF
TRBJ2-3	.	.	TRBV2	TGTGCCAGCAACGCGGATTTGACAGATACGCAGTATTTT	CASNADLTDTQYF
TRBJ2-2	.	.	TRBV24-1	TGTGCCACCTCGATACGCGGAGAGCTGTTTTTT	CATSIRGELFF
TRBJ2-7	.	TRBD2	TRBV20-1	TGCAGTGCTGGGCTAGCGGGAGTGGGCGAGCAGTACTTC	CSAGLAGVGEQYF
TRBJ2-7	.	.	TRBV6-1	TGTGCCAGCGCTTATATCCACACGGCTGGCCCCTACGAGCAGTACTTC	CASAYIHTAGPYEQYF
TRBJ2-6	.	.	TRBV12-3/TRBV12-4	TGTGCCAGCAGTATTAGGGAGAGTGGGGCCAACGTCCTGACTTTC	CASSIRESGANVLTF
TRBJ2-1	.	.	TRBV2	TGTGCCAGCAGTGGGGGCCCAGAGCAGTTCTTC	CASSGGPEQFF